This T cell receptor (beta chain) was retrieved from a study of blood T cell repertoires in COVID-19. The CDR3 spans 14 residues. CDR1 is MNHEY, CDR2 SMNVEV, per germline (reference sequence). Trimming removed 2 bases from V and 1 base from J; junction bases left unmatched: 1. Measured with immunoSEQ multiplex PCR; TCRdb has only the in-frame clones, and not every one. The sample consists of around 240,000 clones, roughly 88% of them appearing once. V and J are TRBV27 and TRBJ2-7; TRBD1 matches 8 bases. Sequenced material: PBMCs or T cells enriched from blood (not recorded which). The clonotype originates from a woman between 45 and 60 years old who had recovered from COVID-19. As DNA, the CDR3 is TGTGCCAGCAGTTTAGGGACAGGATCCTACGAGCAGTACTTC. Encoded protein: CASSLGTGSYEQYF.